This T cell receptor (beta chain) originates from a study of OX40 agonist ivuxolimab in advanced cancers. Broader study findings: Mean expanded clone counts were higher in CD8+ than CD4+ T cells.

With baseline, cycle 4 day 1, and cycle 7 day 1 as timepoints, blood was sampled. The CDR3 covers 19 residues. The V gene's germline CDR1 is SGHRS and CDR2 YFSETQ. Trimming left V 3 bases short and J 2 bases short, with 25 bases between. TCRdb keeps only in-frame clones here, not all; method: immunoSEQ multiplex PCR. Counted here are some 110,000 clones, around 92% occurring once; the ten biggest clones make up 0.7% to 0.9%. A remark on this clone: Its antigen is unknown.

Source: CD4+ or CD8+ T cells sorted from blood, taken in a trial of the OX40 agonist ivuxolimab. The gene calls are TRBV5-1 and TRBJ2-3; D is possibly TRBD1 or TRBD2 (5 bases each). This clonotype was sampled from an adult with an advanced solid tumor such as melanoma, head and neck, liver or kidney cancer. The DNA of the CDR3 is TGCGCCAGCAGCTCCAGATGGGGCGGGCCCGGCGTCCCCACAGATACGCAGTATTTT. Amino acid sequence: CASSSRWGGPGVPTDTQYF.